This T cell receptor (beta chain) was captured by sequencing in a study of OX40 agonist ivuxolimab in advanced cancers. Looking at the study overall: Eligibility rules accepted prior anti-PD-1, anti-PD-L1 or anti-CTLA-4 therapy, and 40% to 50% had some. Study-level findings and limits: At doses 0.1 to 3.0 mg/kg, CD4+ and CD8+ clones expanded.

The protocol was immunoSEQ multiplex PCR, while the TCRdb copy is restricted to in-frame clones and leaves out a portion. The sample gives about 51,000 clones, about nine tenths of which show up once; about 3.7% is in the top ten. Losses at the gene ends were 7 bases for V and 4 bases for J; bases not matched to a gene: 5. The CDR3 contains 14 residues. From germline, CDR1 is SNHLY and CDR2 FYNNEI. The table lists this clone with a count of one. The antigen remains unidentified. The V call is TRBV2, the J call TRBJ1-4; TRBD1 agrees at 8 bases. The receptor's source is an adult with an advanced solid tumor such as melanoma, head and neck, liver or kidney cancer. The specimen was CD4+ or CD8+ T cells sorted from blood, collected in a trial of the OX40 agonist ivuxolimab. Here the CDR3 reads CASNLQGVNEKLFF. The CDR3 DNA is TGTGCCAGCAACTTACAGGGGGTTAATGAAAAACTGTTTTTT.